This T cell receptor (beta chain) was identified during a study of blood T cell repertoires in COVID-19. At the level of the study: Sites across the United States, Italy and Spain contributed samples from acute and convalescent COVID-19. PBMCs, B-cell-depleted T cells, or T cells provided the cDNA or gDNA that made up the material.

The V segment lost 6 bases and the J segment 12 bases; nucleotides outside the gene matches: 12. The CDR3 length is 13 residues. CDR1 and CDR2 from the germline V gene are KGHSH and LQKENI. TCRdb keeps only in-frame clones here, not all; method: immunoSEQ multiplex PCR. Found here are about 310,000 clones, around 91% of them singletons; the top ten hold about 4.5%. Participants came from roughly 25 US areas, aged about 18 to 89 years. The chain combines TRBV18 with TRBJ1-1; 8 positions match TRBD1. This sequence was found in a woman younger than 35 with acute COVID-19. The sequencing sample was made of PBMCs or T cells enriched from blood (not recorded which). CDR3 coding DNA: TGTGCCAGCTCCGCCCCGGACAGGGTGGGAACTTTCTTT. As protein: CASSAPDRVGTFF.